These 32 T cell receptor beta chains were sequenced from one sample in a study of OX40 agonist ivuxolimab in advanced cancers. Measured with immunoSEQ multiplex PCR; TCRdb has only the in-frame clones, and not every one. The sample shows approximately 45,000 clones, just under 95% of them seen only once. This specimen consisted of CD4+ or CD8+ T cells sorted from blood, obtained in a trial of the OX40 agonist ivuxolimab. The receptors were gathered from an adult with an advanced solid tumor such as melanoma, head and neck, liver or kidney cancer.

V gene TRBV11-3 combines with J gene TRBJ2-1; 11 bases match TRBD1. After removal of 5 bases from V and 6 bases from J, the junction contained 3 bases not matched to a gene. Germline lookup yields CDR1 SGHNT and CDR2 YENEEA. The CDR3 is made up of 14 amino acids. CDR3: CASSAGTGGNEQFF. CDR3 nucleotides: TGTGCCAGCAGCGCCGGGACAGGGGGCAATGAGCAGTTCTTC.

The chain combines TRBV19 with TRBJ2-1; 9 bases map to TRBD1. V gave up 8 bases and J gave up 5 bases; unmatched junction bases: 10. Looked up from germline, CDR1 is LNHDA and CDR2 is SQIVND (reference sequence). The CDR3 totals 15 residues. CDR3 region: CASSPGTGWNNEQFF. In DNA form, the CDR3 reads TGTGCCAGTTCACCCGGGACAGGGTGGAACAATGAGCAGTTCTTC.

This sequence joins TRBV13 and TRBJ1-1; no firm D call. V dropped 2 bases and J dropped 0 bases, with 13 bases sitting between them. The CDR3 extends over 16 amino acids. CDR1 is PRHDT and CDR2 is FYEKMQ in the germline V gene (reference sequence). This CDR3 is CASSLPVGAMNTEAFF. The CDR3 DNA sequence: TGTGCCAGCAGCTTACCCGTCGGAGCTATGAACACTGAAGCTTTCTTT.

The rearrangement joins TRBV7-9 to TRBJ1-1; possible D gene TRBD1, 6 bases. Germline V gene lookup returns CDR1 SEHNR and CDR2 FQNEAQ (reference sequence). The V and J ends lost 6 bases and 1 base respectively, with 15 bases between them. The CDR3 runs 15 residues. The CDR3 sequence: CASRGGGGPNTEAFF. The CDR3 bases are TGTGCCAGCAGAGGGGGAGGGGGACCGAACACTGAAGCTTTCTTT.

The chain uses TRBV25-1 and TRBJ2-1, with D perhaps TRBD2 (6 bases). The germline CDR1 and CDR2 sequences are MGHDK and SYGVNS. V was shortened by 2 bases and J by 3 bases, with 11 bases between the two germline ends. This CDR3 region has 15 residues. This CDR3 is CASSEQISGYNEQFF. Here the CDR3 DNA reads TGTGCCAGCAGTGAACAAATTAGCGGCTACAATGAGCAGTTCTTC.

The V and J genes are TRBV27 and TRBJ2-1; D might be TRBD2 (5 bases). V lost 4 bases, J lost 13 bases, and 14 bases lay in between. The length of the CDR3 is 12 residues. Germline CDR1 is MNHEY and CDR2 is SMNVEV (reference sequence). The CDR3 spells CASSSGVGYQFF. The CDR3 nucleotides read TGTGCCAGCAGTTCCGGGGTCGGTTACCAGTTCTTC.

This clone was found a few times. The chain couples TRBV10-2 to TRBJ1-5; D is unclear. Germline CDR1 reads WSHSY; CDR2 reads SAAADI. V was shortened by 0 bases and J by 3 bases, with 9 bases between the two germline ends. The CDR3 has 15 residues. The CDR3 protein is CASSESARFNQPQHF. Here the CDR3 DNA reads TGCGCCAGCAGTGAGTCGGCCAGATTCAATCAGCCCCAGCATTTT.

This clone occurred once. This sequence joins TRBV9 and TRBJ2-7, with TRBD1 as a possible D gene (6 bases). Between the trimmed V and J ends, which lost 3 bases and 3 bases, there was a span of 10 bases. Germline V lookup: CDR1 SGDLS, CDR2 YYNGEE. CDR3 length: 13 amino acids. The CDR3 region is CASSDGQSYEQYF. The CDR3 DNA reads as TGTGCCAGCAGCGATGGACAGAGCTACGAGCAGTACTTC.

CDR3 residues: CASEPIGTVSYEQYF. In nucleotides, the CDR3 is TGTGCCAGCGAACCAATCGGGACAGTCTCCTACGAGCAGTACTTC. The rearrangement links TRBV7-3 to TRBJ2-7, with TRBD1 matching 7 bases. CDR1 and CDR2 (germline): SGHTA, FQGTGA. This CDR3 contains 15 residues. The V and J ends lost 8 bases and 0 bases, in that order; junction bases with no gene match: 10.

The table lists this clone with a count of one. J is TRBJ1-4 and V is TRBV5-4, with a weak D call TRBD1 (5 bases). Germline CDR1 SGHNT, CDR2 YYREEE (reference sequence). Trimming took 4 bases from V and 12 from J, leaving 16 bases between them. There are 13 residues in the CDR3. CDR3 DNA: TGTGCCAGCAGCGGGGGACGCGGTGCGGAACTGTTTTTT. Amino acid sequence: CASSGGRGAELFF.

The DNA of the CDR3 is TGTGCCAGCGCCCTGGCAGGGGGCTCTGGGGGAGCGCCCCAGCATTTT. It is translated as CASALAGGSGGAPQHF. The V call is TRBV19, the J call TRBJ1-5; 8 positions agree with TRBD1. CDR1 is LNHDA and CDR2 is SQIVND in the germline V gene (reference sequence). The CDR3 contains 16 residues. J was trimmed by 9 bases and V by 9 bases; bases with no gene match: 19. Supplemented by reference TRBV19 and TRBJ1-5, the full variable domain reads DGGITQSPKYLFRKEGQNVTLSCEQNLNHDAMYWYRQDPGQGLRLIYYSQIVNDFQKGDIAEGYSVSREKKESFPLTVTSAQKNPTAFYLCASALAGGSGGAPQHFGDGTRLSIL.

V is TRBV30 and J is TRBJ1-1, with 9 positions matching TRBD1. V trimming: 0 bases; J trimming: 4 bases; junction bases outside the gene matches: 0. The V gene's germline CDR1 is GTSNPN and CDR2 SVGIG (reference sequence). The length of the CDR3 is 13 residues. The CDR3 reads CAWSVQGATEAFF. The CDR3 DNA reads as TGTGCCTGGAGTGTACAGGGGGCCACTGAAGCTTTCTTT.

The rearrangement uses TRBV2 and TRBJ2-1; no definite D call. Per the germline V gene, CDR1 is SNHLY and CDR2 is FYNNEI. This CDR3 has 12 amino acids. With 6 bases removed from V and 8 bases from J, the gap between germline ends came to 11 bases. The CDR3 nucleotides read TGTGCCAGCAGCGCCCAAAGCGATGAGCAGTTCTTC. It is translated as CASSAQSDEQFF.

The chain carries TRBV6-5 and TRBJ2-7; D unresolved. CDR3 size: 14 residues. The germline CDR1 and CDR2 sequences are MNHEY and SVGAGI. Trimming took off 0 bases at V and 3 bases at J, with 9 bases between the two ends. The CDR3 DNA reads TGTGCCAGCAGTTACTCGATAGAGTTCTACGAGCAGTACTTC. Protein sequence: CASSYSIEFYEQYF.

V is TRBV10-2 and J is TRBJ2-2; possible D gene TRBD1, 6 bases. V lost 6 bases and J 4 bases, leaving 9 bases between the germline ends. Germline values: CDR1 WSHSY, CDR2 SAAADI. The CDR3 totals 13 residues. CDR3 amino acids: CASRLDSTGELFF. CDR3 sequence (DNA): TGCGCCAGCAGATTGGACAGCACCGGGGAGCTGTTTTTT.

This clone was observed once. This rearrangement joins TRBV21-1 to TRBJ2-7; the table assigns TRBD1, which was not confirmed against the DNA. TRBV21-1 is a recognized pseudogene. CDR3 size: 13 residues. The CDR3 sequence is CASSTPRRDEQYF. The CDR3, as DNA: TGTGCCAGCAGCACCCCCCGCAGGGACGAGCAGTACTTC.

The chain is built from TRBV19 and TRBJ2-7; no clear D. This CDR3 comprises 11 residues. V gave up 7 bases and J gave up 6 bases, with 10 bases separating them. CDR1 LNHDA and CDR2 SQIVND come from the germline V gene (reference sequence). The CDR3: CASTYSGEQYF. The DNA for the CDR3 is TGTGCCAGTACGTACAGTGGCGAGCAGTACTTC.

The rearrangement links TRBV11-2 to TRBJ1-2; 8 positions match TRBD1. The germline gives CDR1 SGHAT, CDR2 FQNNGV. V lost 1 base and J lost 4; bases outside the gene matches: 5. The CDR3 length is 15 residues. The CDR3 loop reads CASSLVPGGGYGYTF. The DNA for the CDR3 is TGTGCCAGCAGCTTAGTTCCAGGGGGCGGCTATGGCTACACCTTC.

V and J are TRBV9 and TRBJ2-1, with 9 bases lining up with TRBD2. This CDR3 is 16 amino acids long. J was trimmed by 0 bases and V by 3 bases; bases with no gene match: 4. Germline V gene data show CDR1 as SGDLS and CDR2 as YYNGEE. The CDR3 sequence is CASSATSGRSYNEQFF. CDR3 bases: TGTGCCAGCAGCGCCACTAGCGGGCGCTCCTACAATGAGCAGTTCTTC.

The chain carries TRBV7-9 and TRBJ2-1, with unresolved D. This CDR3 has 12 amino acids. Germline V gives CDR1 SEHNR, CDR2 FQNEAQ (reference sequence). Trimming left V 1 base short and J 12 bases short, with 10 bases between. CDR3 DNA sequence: TGTGCCAGCAGCTTAGATCTCATAGCGCAGTTCTTC. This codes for CASSLDLIAQFF.

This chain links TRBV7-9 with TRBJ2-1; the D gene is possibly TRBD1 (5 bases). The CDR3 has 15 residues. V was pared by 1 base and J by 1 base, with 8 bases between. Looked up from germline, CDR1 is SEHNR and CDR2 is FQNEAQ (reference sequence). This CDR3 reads CASSLVAGSYNEQFF. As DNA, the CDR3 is TGTGCCAGCAGCTTAGTTGCAGGGTCCTACAATGAGCAGTTCTTC.

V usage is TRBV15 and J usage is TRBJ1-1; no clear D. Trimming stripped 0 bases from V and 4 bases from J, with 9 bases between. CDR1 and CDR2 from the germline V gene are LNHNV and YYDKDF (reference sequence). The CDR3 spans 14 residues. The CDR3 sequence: CATSREPAGTEAFF. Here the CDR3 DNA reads TGTGCCACCAGCAGAGAGCCGGCGGGCACTGAAGCTTTCTTT.

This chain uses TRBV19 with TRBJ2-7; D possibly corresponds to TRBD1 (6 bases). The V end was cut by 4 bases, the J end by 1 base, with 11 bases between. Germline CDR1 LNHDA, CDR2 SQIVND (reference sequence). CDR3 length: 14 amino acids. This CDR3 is CASSTTGSSYEQYF. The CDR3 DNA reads TGTGCCAGTAGTACTACAGGGTCATCCTACGAGCAGTACTTC.

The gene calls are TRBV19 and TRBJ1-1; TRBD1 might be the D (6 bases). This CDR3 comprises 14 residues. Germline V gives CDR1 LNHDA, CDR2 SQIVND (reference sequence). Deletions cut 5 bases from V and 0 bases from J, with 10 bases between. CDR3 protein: CASSYRDMNTEAFF. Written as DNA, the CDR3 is TGTGCCAGTAGTTACAGGGACATGAACACTGAAGCTTTCTTT. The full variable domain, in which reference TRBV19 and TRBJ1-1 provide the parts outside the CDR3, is DGGITQSPKYLFRKEGQNVTLSCEQNLNHDAMYWYRQDPGQGLRLIYYSQIVNDFQKGDIAEGYSVSREKKESFPLTVTSAQKNPTAFYLCASSYRDMNTEAFFGQGTRLTVV.

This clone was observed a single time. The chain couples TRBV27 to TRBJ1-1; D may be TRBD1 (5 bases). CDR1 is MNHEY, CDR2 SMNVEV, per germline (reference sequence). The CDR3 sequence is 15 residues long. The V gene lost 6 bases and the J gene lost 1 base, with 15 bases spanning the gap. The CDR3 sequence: CASRLMVQGNTEAFF. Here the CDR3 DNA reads TGTGCCAGCAGACTTATGGTTCAGGGGAACACTGAAGCTTTCTTT.

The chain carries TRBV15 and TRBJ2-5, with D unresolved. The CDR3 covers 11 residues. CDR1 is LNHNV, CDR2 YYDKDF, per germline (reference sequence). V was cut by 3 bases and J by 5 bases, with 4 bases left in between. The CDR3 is CATSSPETQYF. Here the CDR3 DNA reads TGTGCCACCAGCAGCCCGGAGACCCAGTACTTC.

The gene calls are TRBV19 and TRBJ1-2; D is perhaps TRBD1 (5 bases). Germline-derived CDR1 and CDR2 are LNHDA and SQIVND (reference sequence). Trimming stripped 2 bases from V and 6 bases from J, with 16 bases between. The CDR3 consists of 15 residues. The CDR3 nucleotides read TGTGCCAGTAGTATAATTCCGGGACCCCTTAATGGCTACACCTTC. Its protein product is CASSIIPGPLNGYTF.

The CDR3 reads CASSDRGYGYTF. CDR3 in DNA: TGTGCCAGCAGTGACAGGGGTTATGGCTACACCTTC. The chain joins TRBV6-5 to TRBJ1-2; the match to TRBD1 covers 8 bases. The CDR3 extends over 12 amino acids. Germline CDR1 is MNHEY and CDR2 is SVGAGI. V lost 5 bases to trimming and J lost 5 bases; unmatched junction nucleotides: 1.

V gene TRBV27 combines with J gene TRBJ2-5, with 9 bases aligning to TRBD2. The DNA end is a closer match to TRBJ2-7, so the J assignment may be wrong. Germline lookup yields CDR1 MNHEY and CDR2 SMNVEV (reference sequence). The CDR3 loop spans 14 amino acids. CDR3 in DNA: TGTGCCAGCAGTCTAGCGGGAATCTCCTACGAGCAGTACTTC. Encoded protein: CASSLAGISYEQYF.

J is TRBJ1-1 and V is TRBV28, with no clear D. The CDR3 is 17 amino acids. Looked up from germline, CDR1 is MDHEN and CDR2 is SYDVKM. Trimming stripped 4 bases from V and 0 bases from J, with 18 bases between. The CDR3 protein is CASSYRGLQNMNTEAFF. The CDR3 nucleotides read TGTGCCAGCAGTTATAGAGGGCTGCAAAACATGAACACTGAAGCTTTCTTT.

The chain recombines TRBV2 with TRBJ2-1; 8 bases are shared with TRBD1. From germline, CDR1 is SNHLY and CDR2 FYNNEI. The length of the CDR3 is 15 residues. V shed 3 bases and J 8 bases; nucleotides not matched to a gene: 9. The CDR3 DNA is TGTGCCAGCAGTGACTTGGACAGGGCCCGGGATGAGCAGTTCTTC. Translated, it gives CASSDLDRARDEQFF.

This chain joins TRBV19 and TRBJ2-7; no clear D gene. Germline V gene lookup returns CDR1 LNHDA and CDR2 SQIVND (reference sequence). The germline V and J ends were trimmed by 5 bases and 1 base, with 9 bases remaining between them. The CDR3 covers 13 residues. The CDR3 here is CASSPDLSYEQYF. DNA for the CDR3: TGTGCCAGTAGTCCTGACTTATCCTACGAGCAGTACTTC.